Listed below are T cell receptor beta chains from one sample, sequenced in a study of beta chain features in type 1 diabetes. Only in-frame clones appear in the TCRdb table, and some are missing; sequencing was by immunoSEQ multiplex PCR. The sample lists more than 250,000 clones, about a fifth occurring once. The specimen was naive CD4+ T cells from blood. These receptors all stem from a woman in her 40s with type 1 diabetes. CDR3s leave out the opening cysteine and the closing phenylalanine or tryptophan.

J,V,CDR3
TRBJ1-4,TRBV28,ASSPGGSGEKLF
TRBJ2-3,TRBV5-1,ASVRGGSTDTQY
TRBJ1-1,TRBV7-9,ASSSGLRSTEAF
TRBJ1-2,TRBV9,ASSPTPSTAVYGYT
TRBJ2-7,TRBV14,ASSQSGNYEQY
TRBJ1-4,TRBV14,ASSQDRGYEDEKLF
TRBJ2-5,TRBV30,AWSPRWGGGETQY
TRBJ2-1,TRBV28,ASSLFRASAYNEQF
TRBJ2-7,TRBV5-1,ASSSGQTAEEQY
TRBJ2-1,TRBV5-4,ASNSGTSGSYNEQF
TRBJ2-1,TRBV7-3,ASSLTLSNEQF
TRBJ1-4,TRBV29-1,SVDRGL
TRBJ2-2,TRBV5-1,ASSLARNTGELF
TRBJ2-5,TRBV5-1,ASSLGQETQY
TRBJ2-1,TRBV7-3,ASSSLPQVEQF
TRBJ1-1,TRBV5-1,ASHRGGAPMNTEAF
TRBJ1-1,TRBV5-1,ASSSDGQGGTEAF
TRBJ1-2,TRBV4-1,ASSAGGNYGYT
TRBJ2-7,TRBV6-6,ASRPQGRHEQY
TRBJ2-7,TRBV28,ASSNDRVGYEQY
TRBJ1-2,TRBV18,ASSPTGTYGYT
TRBJ2-3,TRBV7-2,ASSFYGTGGPDTQY
TRBJ1-3,TRBV2,ASSDLVRDPIY
TRBJ1-2,TRBV6-5,ASSYSTGNYGYT
TRBJ2-2,TRBV2,ARSYGGRNTGELF
TRBJ2-5,TRBV7-2,ASSLAGLAGVETQY
TRBJ2-5,TRBV29-1,SVDLGGTQETQY
TRBJ2-3,TRBV4-3,ASSQDWSVDSFDTQY
TRBJ2-1,TRBV7-9,ASSLPGALYNEQF
TRBJ2-1,TRBV6-6,ASSPPAGLGNEQF
TRBJ1-4,TRBV2,ASSDPRSEKLF
TRBJ1-4,TRBV7-2,ASSSRQGANEKLF
TRBJ2-5,TRBV9,ASSVQGGGETQY
TRBJ2-5,TRBV28,ASRQPPWREQETQY
TRBJ2-5,TRBV5-1,ASSLDYSATRTQY
TRBJ1-2,TRBV15,ATSRDYPDRGHGYT
TRBJ2-3,TRBV30,ASRGGPSTDTQY
TRBJ2-5,TRBV7-2,ASSFSLAGGTETQY
TRBJ2-3,TRBV9,ASNPRDYSPADTQY
TRBJ2-5,TRBV19,ASSIGGRETQY
TRBJ1-1,TRBV2,ASSQQGVNTEAF
TRBJ2-7,TRBV30,AWSGGVSREQY
TRBJ2-2,TRBV15,ATSRARGTSGSANTGELF
TRBJ1-4,TRBV11-1,ASSLMAGNEKLF
TRBJ1-6,TRBV4-3,ASSRDYSENSPLH
TRBJ2-1,TRBV1,TSSAYRLYEQF
TRBJ2-5,TRBV6-6,ASSPRTPQETQY
.,TRBV6-5,ASSYDGTVYEQY
TRBJ1-6,TRBV15,ATSRGQGDSPLH
TRBJ1-1,TRBV7-9,ASSLGQPLTEAF
TRBJ1-4,TRBV4-1,ASSQDSGQAATNEKLF
TRBJ1-1,TRBV9,ASSVAPGQRDTEAF
TRBJ1-4,TRBV4-2,ASRRAEKLF
TRBJ2-3,TRBV12-5,ASGLAGLTDTQY
TRBJ1-2,TRBV6-5,ASSPTRGNYGYT
TRBJ1-4,TRBV4-1,ASSQPRDRHEKLF
TRBJ1-6,TRBV5-1,ASSLGDRANSSPLH
TRBJ1-1,TRBV7-9,ASSPAPGTGNTEAF
TRBJ2-2,TRBV19,ASSIGQGANGELF
TRBJ2-7,TRBV9,ASSVGSDFSYEQY